The source of this T cell receptor (beta chain) is a study of control samples from healthy donors and cancer patients. This clone showed up just a few times. The V and J ends lost 5 bases and 0 bases, in that order; junction bases with no gene match: 0. This CDR3 is 16 amino acids long. Germline assignment: CDR1 LNHDA and CDR2 SQIVND (reference sequence). The method was immunoSEQ multiplex PCR; TCRdb's version includes in-frame clones alone and lacks a portion of them. The sample holds 60,000 to 75,000 clones, over 75% seen once. V and J are TRBV19 and TRBJ2-6, with 11 nucleotides matching TRBD1. The clonotype comes from a man aged 50 to 59 in good health. The specimen was blood. CDR3 coding DNA: TGTGCCAGTAGTGGGACAGGGGGCTCTGGGGCCAACGTCCTGACTTTC. Its translation is CASSGTGGSGANVLTF.